This TCR beta chain was captured in a study of monozygotic twins with inflammatory bowel disease (dated by TCRdb to 2018 to 2020). As for the study more broadly: A total of some 30 monozygotic twin pairs were included in the full study, comprising nine German pairs (four IBD-concordant, five IBD-discordant) and 19 IBD-discordant Danish pairs. Each individual had, on average, about 151 000 unique TCRalpha sequences and 181 000 unique TCRbeta sequences available for analysis. The search for disease-associated traits relied mainly on comparing, within discordant pairs, IBD patients with their genetically identical healthy co-twins.

From each donor, an approximately 2.4 ml peripheral blood sample was drawn into PAXgene tubes and stored at -80 degrees C. Without T cell sorting, total RNA was isolated from whole blood using the PAXgene blood miRNA kit on an automated QIAcube. Deep TCRalpha and TCRbeta repertoire profiling with unique molecular barcoding was performed on peripheral blood of monozygotic twin pairs concordant or discordant for inflammatory bowel disease. Smoking habits were recorded for all twin pairs, and individuals were classified as current, former or never smokers. Reading from cysteine to phenylalanine, the CDR3 counts 16 amino acids. DNA is not recorded here. The full study reports these points: Background noise and inter-individual variability may have been introduced into the repertoires by the differing immunosuppressive treatments among patients. The results gave no support for a single strong signal or clonotype linked to IBD. Compared with healthy twins, IBD patients shared fewer clonotypes with other individuals, and the difference was most pronounced in patients with signs of disease activity. Repertoire similarity did not differ between concordant and discordant twins, which could be due to limited statistical power. Measured by the inverse Simpson index, TCRbeta repertoire diversity was lower in IBD patients than in their healthy co-twins. The analysis was unable to tell different T cell subtypes apart.

Concerning this clonotype: It lacks a known antigen.

The protocol used for the library was 5' RACE. Each TCR library was prepared from about 3,400 ng of total RNA. For each sample, cDNA synthesis was carried out in eight separate reactions using SMARTScribe reverse transcriptase. During cDNA synthesis, template switching introduced unique molecular identifiers that contained a 6-nucleotide sample barcode. TCRalpha and TCRbeta cDNA was amplified in two nested PCRs of about 17 and 10 cycles, and bead purification was carried out after each PCR. Before amplification, cDNA was treated with uracil DNA-glycosylase and purified using the QIAquick PCR purification kit. The second PCR was the step at which Illumina TruSeq-compatible adapters and sample-specific barcodes were added. Library quality and concentration were checked on TapeStation and Qubit, and libraries were pooled at about 5 ng each. The pooled libraries were sequenced with 2 x 100 bp reads and custom sequencing primers on an Illumina HiSeq2500 single-index Rapid Run. The original pipeline was this. MiGEC version 1.2.6 was used for UMI-based consensus assembly, which corrected PCR and sequencing errors. V(D)J alignment, clonotype assembly and CDR3 extraction were performed with MiXCR version 2.1.1. Gene usage, clonotype sharing and MAIT/NKT TCR abundance were normalised by analysing the top 1000, 10 000 and 20 000 clonotypes per sample. After downsampling to 27 000 UMIs, diversity was calculated as the inverse Simpson index using the vegan R package. Paired Mann-Whitney U tests were applied to discordant twin pairs, and Benjamini-Hochberg correction was used for multiple testing. TCRdb reprocessed the reads, so every CDR3 protein sequence counts as one entry and DNA is not shown. TCRdb's processing, not the authors', yielded these V and J calls. The table of this sample itemizes hundreds of thousands of distinct CDR3 sequences. The ten largest make up around 2.4% of the sample.

Sequences were obtained from blood. The origin of this receptor is a human donor with ulcerative colitis or Crohn's disease, or a healthy co-twin of an affected twin (not recorded which). The V and J segments used are TRBV12-3 or TRBV12-4 and TRBJ1-3; TCRdb designates TRBD1, a call that cannot be tested without DNA. For the CDR3, the sequence is CASSFQGQISGNTIYF.